This T cell receptor (beta chain) was recovered during a study of PD-1 blockade in classical Hodgkin lymphoma. The time point denotes: cycle 4 day 1 (C4D1), after 6 weeks of nivolumab. Relapse was seen in all patients after autologous stem cell transplantation, and brentuximab vedotin exposure was variable. Isolation of CD4+ T cells from thawed PBMCs was performed by magnetic negative selection. As concerns this clone: Its target is not known.

Germline V gives CDR1 SGHVS, CDR2 FQNEAQ. The CDR3 contains 17 residues. V was clipped by 1 base and J by 0 bases; unmatched bases: 8. The data were produced by immunoSEQ multiplex PCR, yet TCRdb's version contains in-frame clones alone and is incomplete. The top ten clones hold over 0.8% of a sample with 30,000 to 35,000 clones, around 84% of them seen once. Whole-study results and caveats: A significant rise in TCR diversity was seen by C4D1 for CD4+ cells but not for CD8+ cells.

This specimen consisted of CD4+ T cells from blood, obtained before the fourth cycle of nivolumab. This TCR was sampled from a human donor with classical Hodgkin lymphoma. The chain is built from TRBV7-8 and TRBJ2-5; 7 positions match TRBD2. The CDR3 sequence: CASSLGTAGGYQETQYF. CDR3 bases: TGTGCCAGCAGCTTAGGCACAGCCGGGGGGTACCAAGAGACCCAGTACTTC.